This TCR beta chain derives from a study of blood T cell repertoires in COVID-19. The germline V gene has CDR1 SSHAT and CDR2 FNYEAQ (reference sequence). The CDR3 covers 15 residues. In the authors' methods: Amplification with reference gene primers provided the estimates of nucleated cell counts. Clones were read by immunoSEQ multiplex PCR, and TCRdb kept only the in-frame ones, dropping some. V, J and clone size were drawn from that table, and D and trimming were deduced from the DNA. The sample carries roughly 410,000 clones, around 87% recorded once. For this clone: Germline and junction disagree at one end, which may indicate a read error.

The rearrangement joins TRBV7-7 to TRBJ2-1; 7 nucleotides agree with TRBD1. The TCR comes from a woman aged 55-70 years with COVID-19, enrolled during active disease. What was sequenced was peripheral blood. The CDR3: CASSRDSTAYNEQFF. CDR3 sequence (DNA): TGTGCTAGCAGCCGGGACAGTACGGCGTACAATGAGCAGTTCTTC.